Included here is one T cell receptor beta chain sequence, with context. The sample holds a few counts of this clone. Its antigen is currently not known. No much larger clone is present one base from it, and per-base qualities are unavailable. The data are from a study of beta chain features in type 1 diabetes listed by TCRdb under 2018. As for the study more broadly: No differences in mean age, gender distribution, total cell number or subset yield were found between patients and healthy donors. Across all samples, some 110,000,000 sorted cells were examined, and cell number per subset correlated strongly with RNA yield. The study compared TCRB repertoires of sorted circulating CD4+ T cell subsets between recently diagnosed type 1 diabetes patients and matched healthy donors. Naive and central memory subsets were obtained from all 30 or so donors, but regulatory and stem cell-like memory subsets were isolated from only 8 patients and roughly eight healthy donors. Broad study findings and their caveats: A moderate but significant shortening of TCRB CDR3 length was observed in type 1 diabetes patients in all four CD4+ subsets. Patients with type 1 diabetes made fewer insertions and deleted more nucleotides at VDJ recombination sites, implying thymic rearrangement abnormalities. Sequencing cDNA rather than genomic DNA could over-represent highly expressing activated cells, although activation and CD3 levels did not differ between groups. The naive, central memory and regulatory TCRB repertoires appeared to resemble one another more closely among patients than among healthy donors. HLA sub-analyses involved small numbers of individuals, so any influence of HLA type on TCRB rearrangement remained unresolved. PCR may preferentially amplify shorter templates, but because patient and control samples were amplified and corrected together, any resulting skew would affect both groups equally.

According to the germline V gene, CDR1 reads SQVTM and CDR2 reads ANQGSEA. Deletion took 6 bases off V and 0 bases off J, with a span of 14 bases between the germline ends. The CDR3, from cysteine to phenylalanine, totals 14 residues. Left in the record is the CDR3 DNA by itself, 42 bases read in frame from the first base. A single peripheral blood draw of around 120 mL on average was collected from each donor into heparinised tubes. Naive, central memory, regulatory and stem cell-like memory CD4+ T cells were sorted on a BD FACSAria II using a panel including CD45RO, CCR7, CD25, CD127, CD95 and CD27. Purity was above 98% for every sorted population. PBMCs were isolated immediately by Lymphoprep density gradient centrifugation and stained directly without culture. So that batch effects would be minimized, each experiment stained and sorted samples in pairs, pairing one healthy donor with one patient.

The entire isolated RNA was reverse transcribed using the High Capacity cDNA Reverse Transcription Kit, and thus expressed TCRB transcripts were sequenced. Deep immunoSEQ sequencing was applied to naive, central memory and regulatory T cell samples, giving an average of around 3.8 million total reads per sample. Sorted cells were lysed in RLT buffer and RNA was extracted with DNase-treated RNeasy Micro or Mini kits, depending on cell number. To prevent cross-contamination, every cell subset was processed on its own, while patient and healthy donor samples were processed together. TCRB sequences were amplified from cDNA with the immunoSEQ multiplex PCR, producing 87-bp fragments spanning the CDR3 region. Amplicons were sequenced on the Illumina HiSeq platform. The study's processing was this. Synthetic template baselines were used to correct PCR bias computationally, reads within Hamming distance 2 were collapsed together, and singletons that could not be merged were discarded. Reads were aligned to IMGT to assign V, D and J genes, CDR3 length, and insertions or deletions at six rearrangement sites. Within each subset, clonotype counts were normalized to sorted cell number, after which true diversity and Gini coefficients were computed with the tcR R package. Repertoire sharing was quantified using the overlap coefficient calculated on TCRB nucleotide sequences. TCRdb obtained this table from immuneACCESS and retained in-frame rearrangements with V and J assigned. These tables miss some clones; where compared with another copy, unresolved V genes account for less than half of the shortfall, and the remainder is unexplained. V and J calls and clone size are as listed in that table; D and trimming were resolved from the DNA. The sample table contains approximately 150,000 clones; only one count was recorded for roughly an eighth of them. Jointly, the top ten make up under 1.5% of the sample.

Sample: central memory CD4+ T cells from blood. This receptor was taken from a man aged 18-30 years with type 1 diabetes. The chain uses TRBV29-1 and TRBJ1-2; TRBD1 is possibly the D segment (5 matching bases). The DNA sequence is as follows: TGCAGCGTGGTGCAAGGGGCAGCTAACTATGGCTACACCTTC. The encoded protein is CSVVQGAANYGYTF.